This TCR beta chain was captured in a study of blood T cell repertoires in COVID-19. Study-level background: Acute and convalescent COVID-19 specimens originated in the United States, Italy and Spain. PBMCs, B-cell-depleted T cells, or T cells were the source of the cDNA or gDNA that made up the material.

Per the original data handling: Using reference gene primer amplification, nucleated cell counts were estimated. Method: immunoSEQ multiplex PCR; TCRdb's copy keeps in-frame clones and lacks some. The V and J calls and clone size come from that table; D and trimming were worked out from the DNA. This sample has fewer than 150,000 clones, with roughly 79% found just once. The CDR3 totals 16 residues. CDR1 is LNHNV, CDR2 YYDKDF, per germline (reference sequence). J lost 2 bases, V lost 1 base, and 3 bases had no gene match. The sequence derives from a human donor in a cohort sampled during active COVID-19. This chain links TRBV15 with TRBJ2-7, with 12 bases aligning to TRBD2. The sample consisted of peripheral blood. CDR3 sequence: CATSRGRTSGTYEQYF. CDR3 bases: TGTGCCACCAGCAGAGGCCGGACTAGCGGGACCTACGAGCAGTACTTC. The variable domain in full, with the rest retrieved from reference TRBV15 and TRBJ2-7, is DAMVIQNPRYQVTQFGKPVTLSCSQTLNHNVMYWYQQKSSQAPKLLFHYYDKDFNNEADTPDNFQSRRPNTSFCFLDIRSPGLGDTAMYLCATSRGRTSGTYEQYFGPGTRLTVT.